These 21 T cell receptor beta chains were all obtained from the same sample, sequenced in a study of cytomegalovirus exposure and HLA in healthy donors (dated by TCRdb to 2015 to 2018). The receptor library was made with the immunoSEQ multiplex PCR assay. For the multiplex PCR, a mixture combining 60 forward primers for TCR Vbeta segments and 13 reverse primers for TCR Jbeta segments was used. TCRdb took this table from immuneACCESS and kept in-frame rearrangements with V and J called. Such tables lack part of the clones; where checked against another copy, unresolved V genes explain under half of the gap, and the rest is unexplained. The table for this sample lists fewer than 120,000 clones; around three quarters of them were counted only once. Clones ranked in the top ten supply roughly 1.2% of the sample. Sequencing was performed on PBMCs. The receptors shown here come from a woman under 40 in good health and CMV-seronegative.

This clone appeared a single time. V usage is TRBV7-8 and J usage is TRBJ2-7; D possibly corresponds to TRBD1 (5 bases). The V and J ends lost 5 bases and 3 bases respectively, with 11 bases between them. The CDR3 totals 13 residues. The germline V gene encodes CDR1 SGHVS and CDR2 FQNEAQ. CDR3 amino acids: CASSPSQVYEQYF. CDR3 nucleotide sequence: TGTGCCAGCAGCCCTTCACAGGTCTACGAGCAGTACTTC.

The chain couples TRBV11-3 to TRBJ2-3; D perhaps matches TRBD1 (7 bases). Germline assignment: CDR1 SGHNT and CDR2 YENEEA. This CDR3 is 15 amino acids long. The V gene lost 4 bases and the J gene lost 4 bases, with 15 bases spanning the gap. Here the CDR3 DNA reads TGTGCCAGCAGCTCGAGGACAGGAGGGGCAGATACGCAGTATTTT. Protein product: CASSSRTGGADTQYF.

The genes are TRBV5-1 and TRBJ2-4; TRBD1 agrees at 9 bases. CDR1 SGHRS and CDR2 YFSETQ come from the germline V gene. The CDR3 length is 14 residues. Trimming at V came to 0 bases and at J to 5 bases, leaving 0 bases not matched to a gene. CDR3 protein: CASSLGQGENIQYF. The CDR3 DNA sequence: TGCGCCAGCAGCTTGGGACAGGGGGAAAACATTCAGTACTTC.

This clone was seen a few times. The V and J genes are TRBV30 and TRBJ1-5, with 7 bases aligning to TRBD1. J lost 2 bases, V lost 0 bases, and 7 bases had no gene match. The CDR3 is 16 residues long. Per germline, CDR1 GTSNPN and CDR2 SVGIG (reference sequence). CDR3 nucleotides: TGTGCCTGGAGTGTAACAGGGGAGAGCGGCAATCAGCCCCAGCATTTT. Protein product: CAWSVTGESGNQPQHF.

The gene calls are TRBV29-1 and TRBJ2-2, with D perhaps matching TRBD1 (5 bases). Germline lookup yields CDR1 SQVTM and CDR2 ANQGSEA. This CDR3 is built from 14 residues. The V gene lost 0 bases and the J gene lost 4 bases, with 9 bases spanning the gap. The CDR3 nucleotides are TGCAGCGTTGAAGACCGCAGGGCCACCGGGGAGCTGTTTTTT. Its protein product is CSVEDRRATGELFF.

V is TRBV29-1 and J is TRBJ2-2; 11 positions match TRBD2. Germline V lookup: CDR1 SQVTM, CDR2 ANQGSEA. The V gene end was trimmed by 6 bases and the J gene end by 6 bases; junction bases not matched to a gene: 6. This CDR3 is built from 14 residues. The CDR3, as DNA: TGCAGCGTCGGGACTAGCGGCTTTTCCGGGGAGCTGTTTTTT. This sequence encodes CSVGTSGFSGELFF.

The gene calls are TRBV10-3 and TRBJ2-5; 12 bases match TRBD2. The germline V gene encodes CDR1 ENHRY and CDR2 SYGVKD. CDR3 size: 15 residues. With 5 bases clipped from V and 1 base from J, the junction kept 2 bases outside the gene matches. The CDR3 reads CAISRLAGVQETQYF. CDR3 DNA: TGTGCCATCAGTCGACTAGCGGGGGTCCAAGAGACCCAGTACTTC.

This clone has a handful of counts. This chain joins TRBV7-9 and TRBJ1-3; no reliable D call. CDR1 SEHNR and CDR2 FQNEAQ come from the germline V gene (reference sequence). CDR3 length: 15 residues. V was clipped by 3 bases and J by 8 bases, with 17 bases between them. CDR3 residues: CASSLRITLEDTIYF. CDR3 coding DNA: TGTGCCAGCAGCTTGCGAATCACGCTGGAGGACACCATATATTTT.

This chain connects TRBV4-2 to TRBJ2-7; 7 bases align to TRBD1. The V gene end was trimmed by 1 base and the J gene end by 2 bases; junction bases not matched to a gene: 8. CDR1 and CDR2 (germline): LGHNA, YNFKEQ. The CDR3 contains 16 residues. The CDR3 loop is CASSQVQGRLAYEQYF. Written as DNA, the CDR3 is TGTGCCAGCAGCCAAGTACAGGGGCGGTTGGCCTACGAGCAGTACTTC.

V and J are TRBV7-2 and TRBJ2-4, with D perhaps matching TRBD2 (6 bases). Trimming left V 2 bases short and J 7 bases short, with 18 bases between. Germline CDR1 reads SGHTA; CDR2 reads FQGNSA. The CDR3 loop spans 16 amino acids. The CDR3 is CASSLFGSGVVNIQYF. The CDR3 nucleotides read TGTGCCAGCAGCTTATTCGGGTCGGGAGTAGTGAACATTCAGTACTTC.

The DNA for the CDR3 is TGTGCCAGCAGCCCCAGTTCGTTTACTGAAGCTTTCTTT. Translated, it gives CASSPSSFTEAFF. This chain links TRBV7-9 with TRBJ1-1; D remains ambiguous. The CDR3 sequence is 13 residues long. Germline lookup yields CDR1 SEHNR and CDR2 FQNEAQ (reference sequence). With 5 bases removed from V and 5 bases from J, the gap between germline ends came to 12 bases.

CDR3 region: CASSTQAMNTEAFF. The CDR3 coding sequence is TGTGCCAGCAGCACACAGGCAATGAACACTGAAGCTTTCTTT. The chain links TRBV11-2 to TRBJ1-1; possible D gene TRBD1, 5 bases. V lost 5 bases and J 0 bases, leaving 10 bases between the germline ends. This CDR3 is built from 14 residues. CDR1 SGHAT and CDR2 FQNNGV come from the germline V gene.

This clone was detected once. The chain combines TRBV28 with TRBJ2-2, with 10 positions matching TRBD1. Trimming took 6 bases from V and 4 from J; bases not matched to a gene: 2. Germline CDR1 reads MDHEN; CDR2 reads SYDVKM. The CDR3 is made up of 14 amino acids. CDR3 nucleotides: TGTGCCAGCAGCCGGACAGGGGGCACCGGGGAGCTGTTTTTT. This encodes CASSRTGGTGELFF.

This clone was seen just once. V and J are TRBV15 and TRBJ1-6, with TRBD1 matching over 10 bases. The CDR3 contains 14 residues. CDR1 and CDR2 from the germline V gene are LNHNV and YYDKDF (reference sequence). With V trimmed by 2 bases and J by 11 bases, 3 bases remained unmatched. The DNA for the CDR3 is TGTGCCACCAGCAGACGGGACAGGGGAACACCCCTCCACTTT. Translation gives CATSRRDRGTPLHF.

This chain uses TRBV7-8 with TRBJ2-1; 9 positions agree with TRBD2. The CDR3 contains 16 residues. Germline V CDR1 and CDR2: SGHVS, FQNEAQ. Unmatched junction bases numbered 7, after V lost 4 bases and J lost 3 bases. The CDR3 DNA follows: TGTGCCAGCAGCTGGGCGCGACTAGCGGTCTACAATGAGCAGTTCTTC. Amino acid sequence: CASSWARLAVYNEQFF.

This clone was recorded a few times. The rearrangement uses TRBV19 and TRBJ1-1, with D perhaps TRBD1 (6 bases). The CDR3 runs to 14 residues. Trimming removed 1 base from V and 0 bases from J, with 6 bases in between. Germline CDR1 and CDR2: LNHDA and SQIVND (reference sequence). CDR3 residues: CASSIGDMNTEAFF. CDR3 bases: TGTGCCAGTAGTATAGGGGACATGAACACTGAAGCTTTCTTT.

The chain joins TRBV7-2 to TRBJ1-6, with D unresolved. Germline V CDR1 and CDR2: SGHTA, FQGNSA. V was cut by 5 bases and J by 0 bases, with 11 bases left in between. The CDR3 loop spans 16 amino acids. The CDR3: CASSPQFNSYNSPLHF. The CDR3 nucleotides are TGTGCCAGCAGCCCACAGTTTAACTCCTATAATTCACCCCTCCACTTT.

A few counts support this clone. The rearrangement joins TRBV4-2 to TRBJ1-1; 11 bases are shared with TRBD1. Germline V gene sequence: CDR1 LGHNA, CDR2 YNFKEQ. With V trimmed by 3 bases and J by 3 bases, 3 bases remained unmatched. The CDR3 spans 15 residues. Here the CDR3 reads CASSQGQGGDTEAFF. The DNA of the CDR3 is TGTGCCAGCAGCCAGGGACAGGGGGGGGACACTGAAGCTTTCTTT.

To note about this clone: This same CDR3 is encoded by further DNA sequences in the sample. The chain has TRBV7-2 and TRBJ2-2; tentative D call: TRBD2 (6 bases). Germline CDR1 is SGHTA and CDR2 is FQGNSA. The CDR3 extends over 19 amino acids. Trimming removed 5 bases from V and 3 bases from J, with 25 bases in between. CDR3 in amino acids: CASSRKRVGGAADTGELFF. The CDR3 nucleotides are TGTGCCAGCAGCCGAAAAAGGGTTGGAGGGGCGGCCGACACCGGGGAGCTGTTTTTT.

The chain links TRBV7-2 to TRBJ1-1, with 8 nucleotides matching TRBD1. Germline CDR1 reads SGHTA; CDR2 reads FQGNSA. The CDR3 is made up of 15 amino acids. The ends lost 5 bases at V and 0 bases at J; junction bases unmatched: 5. CDR3 loop: CASSRGQALNTEAFF. CDR3 in DNA: TGTGCCAGCAGCCGGGGACAGGCGTTGAACACTGAAGCTTTCTTT.

This clone was observed a few times. CDR3 loop: CASSYGEQGWPQHF. The CDR3 DNA sequence: TGTGCCAGCAGTTACGGCGAACAGGGATGGCCCCAGCATTTT. The chain recombines TRBV6-5 with TRBJ1-5, with a possible D match to TRBD1 (6 bases). Germline V lookup: CDR1 MNHEY, CDR2 SVGAGI. Trimming pared 2 bases from V and 9 bases from J, leaving 14 bases between. This CDR3 has 14 amino acids.